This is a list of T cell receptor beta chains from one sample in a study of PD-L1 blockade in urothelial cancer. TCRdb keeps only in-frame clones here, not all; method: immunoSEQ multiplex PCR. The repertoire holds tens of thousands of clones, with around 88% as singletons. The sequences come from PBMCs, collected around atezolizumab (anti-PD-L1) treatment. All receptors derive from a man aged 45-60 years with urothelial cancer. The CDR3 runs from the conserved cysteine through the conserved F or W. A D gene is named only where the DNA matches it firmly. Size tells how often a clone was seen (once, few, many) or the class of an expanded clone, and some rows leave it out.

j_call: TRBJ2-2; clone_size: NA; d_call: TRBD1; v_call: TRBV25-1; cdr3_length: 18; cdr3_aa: CASSKLPGQGIVTGELFF; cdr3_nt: TGTGCCAGCAGTAAATTGCCGGGACAGGGGATAGTGACCGGGGAGCTGTTTTTT
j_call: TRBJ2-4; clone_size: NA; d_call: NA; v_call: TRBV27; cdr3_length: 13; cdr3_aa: CASSLLGQNIQYF; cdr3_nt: TGTGCCAGCAGTTTATTGGGGCAAAACATTCAGTACTTC
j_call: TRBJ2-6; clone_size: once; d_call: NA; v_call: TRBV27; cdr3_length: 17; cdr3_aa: CASSPQRQASGANVLTF; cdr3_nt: TGTGCCAGCAGTCCCCAAAGACAGGCCTCTGGGGCCAACGTCCTGACTTTC
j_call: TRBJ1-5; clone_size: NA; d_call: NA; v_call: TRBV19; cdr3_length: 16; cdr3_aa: CASSIVVGASNQPQHF; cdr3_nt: TGTGCCAGTAGTATAGTAGTGGGGGCGTCGAATCAGCCCCAGCATTTT
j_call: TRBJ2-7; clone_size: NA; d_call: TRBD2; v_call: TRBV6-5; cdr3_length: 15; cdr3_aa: CASSYSGIVSYEQYF; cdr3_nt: TGTGCCAGCAGCTATAGCGGGATAGTATCCTACGAGCAGTACTTC
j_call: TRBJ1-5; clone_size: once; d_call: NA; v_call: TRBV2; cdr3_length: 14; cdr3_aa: CASSEAGVDQPQHF; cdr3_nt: TGTGCCAGCAGTGAGGCAGGGGTCGATCAGCCCCAGCATTTT
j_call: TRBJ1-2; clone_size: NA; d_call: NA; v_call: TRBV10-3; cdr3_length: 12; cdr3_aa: CAISESGAGDHF; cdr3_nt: TGTGCCATCAGTGAGTCCGGGGCGGGGGACCACTTC
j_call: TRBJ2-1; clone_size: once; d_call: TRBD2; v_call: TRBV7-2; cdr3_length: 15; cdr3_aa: CASSLAGGRYNEQFF; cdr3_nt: TGTGCCAGCAGCTTAGCGGGAGGGCGCTACAATGAGCAGTTCTTC
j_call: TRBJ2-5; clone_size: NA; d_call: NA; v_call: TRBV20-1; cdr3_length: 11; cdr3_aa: CSGLSRETQYF; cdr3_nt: TGCAGTGGGCTGTCTCGAGAGACCCAGTACTTC
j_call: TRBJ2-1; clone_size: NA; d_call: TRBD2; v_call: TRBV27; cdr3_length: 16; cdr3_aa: CASSLGSGRSYNEQFF; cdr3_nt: TGTGCCAGCAGTTTAGGTAGCGGGAGGTCGTACAATGAGCAGTTCTTC
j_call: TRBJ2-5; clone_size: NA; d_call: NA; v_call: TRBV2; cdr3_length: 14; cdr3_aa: CASSEAPGPETQYF; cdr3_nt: TGTGCCAGCAGTGAAGCCCCAGGTCCGGAGACCCAGTACTTC
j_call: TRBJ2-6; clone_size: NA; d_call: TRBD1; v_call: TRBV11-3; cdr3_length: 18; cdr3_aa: CASSPSGTGYSGANVLTF; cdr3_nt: TGTGCCAGCAGCCCGTCCGGGACAGGATACTCTGGGGCCAACGTCCTGACTTTC
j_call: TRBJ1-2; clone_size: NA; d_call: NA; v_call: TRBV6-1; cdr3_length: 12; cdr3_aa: CASREQGTGYTF; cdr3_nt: TGTGCCAGCAGGGAACAGGGAACTGGCTACACCTTC
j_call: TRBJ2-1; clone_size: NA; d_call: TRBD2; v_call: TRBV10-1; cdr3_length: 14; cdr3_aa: CAVSSGGNPNEQFF; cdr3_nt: TGCGCCGTATCTAGCGGGGGGAATCCCAATGAGCAGTTCTTC
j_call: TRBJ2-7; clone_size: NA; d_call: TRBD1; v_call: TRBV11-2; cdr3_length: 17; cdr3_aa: CASSLVGQGAQPYEQYF; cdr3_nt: TGTGCCAGCAGCTTAGTGGGACAGGGGGCTCAACCCTACGAGCAGTACTTC
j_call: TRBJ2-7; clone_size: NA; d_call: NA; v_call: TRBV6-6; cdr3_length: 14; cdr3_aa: CASSSGIPKKRQYF; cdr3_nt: TGTGCCAGCAGTTCGGGAATTCCGAAAAAGAGGCAGTACTTC
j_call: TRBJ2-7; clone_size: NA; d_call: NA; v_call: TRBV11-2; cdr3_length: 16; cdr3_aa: CASSLDLGGTPYEQYF; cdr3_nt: TGTGCCAGCAGCTTAGATCTGGGCGGGACTCCCTACGAGCAGTACTTC
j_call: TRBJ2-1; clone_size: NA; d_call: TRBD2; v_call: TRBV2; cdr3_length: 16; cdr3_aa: CASSLLAGGSYNEQFF; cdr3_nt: TGTGCCAGCAGCTTACTAGCGGGAGGGTCGTACAATGAGCAGTTCTTC